The 21 T cell receptor beta chains given below trace back to one sample, sequenced in a study of monozygotic twins with inflammatory bowel disease. With the 5' RACE reads reprocessed, TCRdb shows one record per CDR3 protein and no DNA. The table lists roughly 150,000 distinct CDR3 sequences. Sequencing was done on a sample of blood. These receptors were taken from a human donor with ulcerative colitis or Crohn's disease, or a healthy co-twin of an affected twin (not recorded which).

V gene TRBV20-1 combines with J gene TRBJ2-1; the D gene TCRdb calls, TRBD1, cannot be checked with no DNA. CDR3 length equals 13 residues. Germline CDR1 and CDR2: DFQATT and SNEGSKA (reference sequence). CDR3 region: CKVGGLSYNEQFF.

J is TRBJ2-7 and V is TRBV7-2; TCRdb designates TRBD2, a call that cannot be tested without DNA. There are 15 residues in the CDR3. Germline CDR1 and CDR2: SGHTA and FQGNSA. CDR3 amino acids: CASSYASGGSYEQYF.

The CDR3 is CASSGERLNTEAFF. The rearrangement links TRBV19 to TRBJ1-1. The CDR3 totals 14 residues. Germline loops: CDR1 LNHDA, CDR2 SQIVND (reference sequence).

The rearrangement uses TRBV10-3 and TRBJ2-1; TCRdb indicates TRBD2, and absent DNA this call remains unverified. The germline V gene has CDR1 ENHRY and CDR2 SYGVKD. CDR3 size: 16 residues. CDR3 amino acids: CAILGTGTSGYNEQFF.

V gene TRBV30 combines with J gene TRBJ1-2. The CDR3 totals 11 residues. Germline-derived CDR1 and CDR2 are GTSNPN and SVGIG (reference sequence). CDR3 loop: CALSGGRGYTF.

This rearrangement joins TRBV5-1 to TRBJ1-1; there is no DNA to check the TCRdb D call of TRBD1. Looked up from germline, CDR1 is SGHRS and CDR2 is YFSETQ. CDR3 length: 13 amino acids. Here the CDR3 reads CASSLAGRTEAFF.

The chain joins TRBV5-1 to TRBJ2-2; checking the TCRdb D call of TRBD1 is not possible without DNA. The length of the CDR3 is 16 residues. The V gene's germline CDR1 is SGHRS and CDR2 YFSETQ. CDR3 in amino acids: CASSLPGQGANGELFF.

The chain has TRBV30 and TRBJ1-5. The CDR3 is 13 residues long. Germline CDR1 reads GTSNPN; CDR2 reads SVGIG (reference sequence). The chain's CDR3 is CAWSVRSNQPQHF.

V gene TRBV14 combines with J gene TRBJ2-5; TCRdb names TRBD1, which stays unverified in the absence of DNA. The CDR3 is made up of 17 amino acids. Germline CDR1 is SGHDN and CDR2 is FVKESK. The CDR3 is CASSQSRGRGFGETQYF. The full variable domain, in which reference TRBV14 and TRBJ2-5 provide the parts outside the CDR3, is EAGVTQFPSHSVIEKGQTVTLRCDPISGHDNLYWYRRVMGKEIKFLLHFVKESKQDESGMPNNRFLAERTGGTYSTLKVQPAELEDSGVYFCASSQSRGRGFGETQYFGPGTRLLVL.

The V and J genes are TRBV7-8 and TRBJ1-1; TCRdb's assignment of TRBD1 cannot be checked, as there is no DNA. CDR1 and CDR2 from the germline V gene are SGHVS and FQNEAQ. CDR3 length: 14 amino acids. This chain's CDR3 is CASSYLGQGAEAFF.

CDR3 region: CSVEGVPNTGELFF. The V and J genes are TRBV29-1 and TRBJ2-2. This CDR3 is built from 14 residues. Germline assignment: CDR1 SQVTM and CDR2 ANQGSEA.

The rearrangement uses TRBV20-1 and TRBJ1-5. CDR3 length equals 11 residues. Germline V gene lookup returns CDR1 DFQATT and CDR2 SNEGSKA (reference sequence). CDR3 residues: CSANSNQPQHF.

The chain links TRBV27 to TRBJ2-1; TCRdb designates TRBD1, a call that cannot be tested without DNA. The CDR3 consists of 15 residues. Germline V lookup: CDR1 MNHEY, CDR2 SMNVEV (reference sequence). CDR3 residues: CASSWVGVRGNEQFF.

This chain connects TRBV28 to TRBJ2-2; lacking DNA, the TRBD2 call made by TCRdb goes unchecked. From germline, CDR1 is MDHEN and CDR2 SYDVKM. This CDR3 is 15 amino acids long. The CDR3 is CASSLPGLASGELFF.

The genes are TRBV6-1 and TRBJ2-7. The CDR3 totals 13 residues. The V gene's germline CDR1 is MNHNS and CDR2 SASEGT. The CDR3 is CASSESDSYEQYF.

The chain is built from TRBV18 and TRBJ2-3. This CDR3 region has 13 residues. Germline assignment: CDR1 KGHSH and CDR2 LQKENI. This CDR3 reads CASSLQGTDTQYF. Full variable domain (missing parts from reference TRBV18 and TRBJ2-3): NAGVMQNPRHLVRRRGQEARLRCSPMKGHSHVYWYRQLPEEGLKFMVYLQKENIIDESGMPKERFSAEFPKEGPSILRIQQVVRGDSAAYFCASSLQGTDTQYFGPGTRLTVL.

The chain joins TRBV11-2 to TRBJ2-7; the D gene TCRdb calls, TRBD2, cannot be checked with no DNA. Germline values: CDR1 SGHAT, CDR2 FQNNGV. This CDR3 has 17 amino acids. The CDR3 is CASSPPASGPRLGEQYF.

CDR3 sequence reads: CASSEADGGTDTQYF. V usage is TRBV6-1 and J usage is TRBJ2-3. CDR3 length equals 15 residues. From germline, CDR1 is MNHNS and CDR2 SASEGT.

V gene TRBV12-3 or TRBV12-4 combines with J gene TRBJ2-7. This CDR3 is built from 14 residues. This CDR3 reads CASSLFSSSYEQYF.

The gene calls are TRBV12-3 or TRBV12-4 and TRBJ2-7; with no DNA, the TCRdb D assignment of TRBD1 cannot be verified. The CDR3 is made up of 14 amino acids. This CDR3 reads CASKNRGQTYEQYF.

This rearrangement joins TRBV4-2 to TRBJ2-7; TCRdb names TRBD2, which stays unverified in the absence of DNA. The CDR3 is 17 amino acids. CDR1 is LGHNA, CDR2 YNFKEQ, per germline. CDR3 in amino acids: CASSQARLAGGRYEQYF.